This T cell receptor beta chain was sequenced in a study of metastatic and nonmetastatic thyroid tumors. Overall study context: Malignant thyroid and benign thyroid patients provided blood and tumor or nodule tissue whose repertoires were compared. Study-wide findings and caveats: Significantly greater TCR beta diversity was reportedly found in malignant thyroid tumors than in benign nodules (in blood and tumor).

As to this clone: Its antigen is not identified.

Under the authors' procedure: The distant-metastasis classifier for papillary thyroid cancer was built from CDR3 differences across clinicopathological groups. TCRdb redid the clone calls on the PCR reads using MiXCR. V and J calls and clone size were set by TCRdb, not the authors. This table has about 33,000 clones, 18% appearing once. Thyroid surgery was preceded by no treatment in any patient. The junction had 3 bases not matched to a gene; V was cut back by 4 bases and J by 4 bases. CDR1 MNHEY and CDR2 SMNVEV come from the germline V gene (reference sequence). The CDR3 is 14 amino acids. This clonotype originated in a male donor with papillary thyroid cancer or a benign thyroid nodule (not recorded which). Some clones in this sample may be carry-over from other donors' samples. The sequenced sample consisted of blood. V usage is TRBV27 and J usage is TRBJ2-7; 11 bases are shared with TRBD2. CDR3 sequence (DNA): TGTGCCAGCAGTTACGGGACTAGCGGTTACGAGCAGTACTTC. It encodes CASSYGTSGYEQYF.